These 30 T cell receptor beta chains originate from one sample sequenced in a study of T cell responses to AZD1222 COVID-19 vaccine. The assay was immunoSEQ multiplex PCR, and TCRdb's table has in-frame clones only and misses some. The table has about 140,000 clones, 91% seen once; the top ten hold around 2.8%. The sequenced sample was peripheral blood, obtained on day 0 of AZD1222 vaccination. The receptors derive from an adult in good health.

CDR3 amino acids: CASSLRTLGETQYF. The DNA for the CDR3 is TGTGCCAGCAGCTTACGCACCCTCGGGGAGACCCAGTACTTC. The V gene is TRBV7-2, the J gene TRBJ2-5; D unclear. The CDR3 loop spans 14 amino acids. V was trimmed by 2 bases and J by 5 bases, leaving 12 bases between them. Germline lookup yields CDR1 SGHTA and CDR2 FQGNSA.

CDR3 bases: TGTGCCAGCTCACCGTTCTCGACAGGGGGCGGTAGCACAGATACGCAGTATTTT. The encoded protein is CASSPFSTGGGSTDTQYF. This chain uses TRBV18 with TRBJ2-3, with 10 bases that match TRBD1. This CDR3 has 18 residues. V was pared by 3 bases and J by 0 bases, with 9 bases of the junction left unmatched. Germline assignment: CDR1 KGHSH and CDR2 LQKENI.

J is TRBJ2-4 and V is TRBV13; D may be TRBD2 (7 bases). Trimming removed 5 bases from V and 9 bases from J, with 14 bases in between. This CDR3 has 13 residues. CDR1 and CDR2 (germline): PRHDT, FYEKMQ (reference sequence). The CDR3 nucleotides are TGTGCCAGCAGCCGTGCAGGGGAGGGCATTCAGTACTTC. Its translation is CASSRAGEGIQYF.

This clone was counted a single time. The V call is TRBV9, the J call TRBJ2-5; D unresolved. V was cut by 4 bases and J by 1 base, with 11 bases left in between. The CDR3 consists of 14 residues. Germline assignment: CDR1 SGDLS and CDR2 YYNGEE. The CDR3 DNA reads TGTGCCAGCAGCCCCACCCTAGTCCAAGAGACCCAGTACTTC. Translated, it gives CASSPTLVQETQYF.

This chain links TRBV15 with TRBJ2-5; D might be TRBD1 (5 bases). The V and J ends lost 0 bases and 1 base respectively, with 9 bases between them. CDR1 is LNHNV and CDR2 is YYDKDF in the germline V gene (reference sequence). The CDR3 loop spans 15 amino acids. CDR3 sequence (DNA): TGTGCCACCAGCAGAGATTGGGGCGTCCAAGAGACCCAGTACTTC. Its translation is CATSRDWGVQETQYF.

The rearrangement uses TRBV5-4 and TRBJ2-7; D might be TRBD1 (6 bases). V shed 4 bases and J shed 0 bases, with 11 bases lying between them. The CDR3 totals 14 residues. CDR1 and CDR2 from the germline V gene are SGHNT and YYREEE (reference sequence). CDR3 amino acids: CASSTRDNSYEQYF. DNA of the CDR3: TGTGCCAGCAGCACCCGGGACAACTCCTACGAGCAGTACTTC.

V gene TRBV10-1 combines with J gene TRBJ2-2; weak D call: TRBD2 (5 bases). Germline V gene sequence: CDR1 WNHNN, CDR2 SYGVQD (reference sequence). The ends were cut back, 5 bases at V and 7 bases at J, with 11 bases in the middle. This CDR3 is 13 amino acids long. The CDR3 DNA reads as TGCGCCAGCAGTTCCCTAGCTGGCGGGGAGCTGTTTTTT. Its translation is CASSSLAGGELFF.

The chain has TRBV7-2 and TRBJ1-6, with a possible D match to TRBD1 (6 bases). The V end was cut by 0 bases, the J end by 10 bases, with 19 bases between. This CDR3 is built from 17 residues. From germline, CDR1 is SGHTA and CDR2 FQGNSA. CDR3 nucleotides: TGTGCCAGCAGCTTAGCGATCTTCGGGGGGCGAGTCTCACCCCTCCACTTT. Residues: CASSLAIFGGRVSPLHF.

The J gene is TRBJ2-1, the V gene TRBV12-3 or TRBV12-4; perhaps TRBD2 as D (5 bases). The CDR3 is 13 amino acids. The V gene lost 2 bases and the J gene lost 9 bases, with 11 bases spanning the gap. The CDR3, as DNA: TGTGCCAGCAGTTTACCGTTAGCGACTGAGCAGTTCTTC. It yields the protein CASSLPLATEQFF.

This sequence joins TRBV11-2 and TRBJ1-1, with unresolved D. Germline loops: CDR1 SGHAT, CDR2 FQNNGV. The CDR3 extends over 13 amino acids. With 6 bases removed from V and 10 bases from J, the gap between germline ends came to 18 bases. The CDR3 region is CASSSTLEGAAFF. The CDR3 DNA sequence: TGTGCCAGCAGTTCTACCCTGGAGGGAGCAGCTTTCTTT.

The V gene is TRBV28, the J gene TRBJ1-4; maybe TRBD1 (5 bases). V was cut by 5 bases and J by 3 bases, with 19 bases left in between. The CDR3 extends over 17 amino acids. CDR1 is MDHEN and CDR2 is SYDVKM in the germline V gene. CDR3 protein: CASSPTGFGRSNEKLFF. The CDR3 coding sequence is TGTGCCAGCAGTCCTACAGGATTCGGACGGTCTAATGAAAAACTGTTTTTT.

The rearrangement uses TRBV7-7 and TRBJ2-2, with 7 nucleotides matching TRBD2. The V segment lost 4 bases and the J segment 6 bases; nucleotides outside the gene matches: 17. Germline V gene lookup returns CDR1 SSHAT and CDR2 FNYEAQ (reference sequence). The CDR3 runs 18 residues. CDR3 sequence: CASSSLPGLPDVAGELFF. The CDR3 DNA is TGTGCCAGCAGCTCCCTACCGGGACTACCTGATGTCGCCGGGGAGCTGTTTTTT.

As to this clone: One junction end does not reproduce the germline sequence, and a read error may be involved. The rearrangement uses TRBV6-1 and TRBJ2-7; D remains unclear. The CDR3 has 15 residues. Germline-derived CDR1 and CDR2 are MNHNS and SASEGT. CDR3 DNA: TGTGCCAGCAGCGAAGCAGGATGGAGCGAACCCGAGCAGTACTTC. Protein product: CASSEAGWSEPEQYF.

The chain couples TRBV5-6 to TRBJ2-1; D gene unclear. V was shortened by 2 bases and J by 7 bases, with 7 bases between the two germline ends. This CDR3 contains 12 residues. The germline V gene encodes CDR1 SGHDT and CDR2 YYEEEE. The CDR3 DNA reads as TGTGCCAGCAGCTTTTTCCGGAATGAGCAGTTCTTC. It specifies CASSFFRNEQFF.

Details on this clone: Other nucleotide sequences from this sample produce the same CDR3. V is TRBV18 and J is TRBJ2-7; D unresolved. Germline CDR1 and CDR2: KGHSH and LQKENI. Trimming took 3 bases from V and 0 from J, leaving 3 bases between them. The CDR3 is 12 amino acids. CDR3 nucleotide sequence: TGTGCCAGCTCACCTTCCTCCTACGAGCAGTACTTC. The encoded protein is CASSPSSYEQYF.

The genes are TRBV5-6 and TRBJ2-7; 7 nucleotides line up with TRBD1. The CDR3 totals 16 residues. Germline CDR1 reads SGHDT; CDR2 reads YYEEEE. J was trimmed by 2 bases and V by 0 bases; bases with no gene match: 8. The CDR3 nucleotides read TGTGCCAGCAGCTTGGAAGGGGGACAGAGGACCTACGAGCAGTACTTC. Residues: CASSLEGGQRTYEQYF.

This rearrangement joins TRBV6-5 to TRBJ2-1; D remains ambiguous. The CDR3 loop spans 13 amino acids. Germline V gives CDR1 MNHEY, CDR2 SVGAGI. V was trimmed by 6 bases and J by 8 bases, leaving 14 bases between them. The CDR3 nucleotides are TGTGCCAGCAGGGCCCCTCCCGTCGATGAGCAGTTCTTC. Protein: CASRAPPVDEQFF.

CDR3 amino acids: CASSPEGGNQPQHF. In DNA, the CDR3 is TGTGCCAGCTCACCCGAAGGGGGGAATCAGCCCCAGCATTTT. The rearrangement links TRBV18 to TRBJ1-5, with D possibly matching TRBD1 (6 bases). Germline V gene sequence: CDR1 KGHSH, CDR2 LQKENI. The ends were cut back, 3 bases at V and 4 bases at J, with 10 bases in the middle. This CDR3 comprises 14 residues.

The chain couples TRBV4-2 to TRBJ1-2; no clear D gene. Germline loops: CDR1 LGHNA, CDR2 YNFKEQ. CDR3 size: 16 residues. V lost 2 bases and J lost 3, with 16 bases in between. Here the CDR3 DNA reads TGTGCCAGCAGCCAAAGATCCCCGGTCGAAGACTATGGCTACACCTTC. Translation: CASSQRSPVEDYGYTF.

The chain carries TRBV5-6 and TRBJ1-2, with no clear D. Germline loops: CDR1 SGHDT, CDR2 YYEEEE. The germline V and J ends were trimmed by 0 bases and 8 bases, with 14 bases remaining between them. This CDR3 contains 14 residues. CDR3 nucleotide sequence: TGTGCCAGCAGCTTGGATCGGGGTGTTGAAGGCTACACCTTC. This codes for CASSLDRGVEGYTF.

The chain couples TRBV19 to TRBJ1-1; the D is unclear. V was clipped by 5 bases and J by 7 bases, with 20 bases between them. The germline V gene encodes CDR1 LNHDA and CDR2 SQIVND (reference sequence). This CDR3 is built from 15 residues. CDR3 in DNA: TGTGCCAGTAGTCTAAGGCAGTCGGACGGTAATGAAGCTTTCTTT. It is translated as CASSLRQSDGNEAFF.

The gene calls are TRBV5-1 and TRBJ1-1; D is ambiguous. Germline values: CDR1 SGHRS, CDR2 YFSETQ. The CDR3 has 16 residues. V lost 4 bases to trimming and J lost 3 bases, with 19 bases between them. CDR3 sequence reads: CASSPREADRDTEAFF. CDR3 nucleotides: TGCGCCAGCAGCCCGCGGGAGGCGGACCGAGACACTGAAGCTTTCTTT.

This sequence joins TRBV9 and TRBJ2-1; D is possibly TRBD2 (6 bases). With 4 bases removed from V and 4 bases from J, the gap between germline ends came to 24 bases. The CDR3 spans 18 residues. Germline-derived CDR1 and CDR2 are SGDLS and YYNGEE. In DNA form, the CDR3 reads TGTGCCAGCAGCCACAAATCGGAATTAGCGGAAAGATACAATGAGCAGTTCTTC. As protein: CASSHKSELAERYNEQFF.

V usage is TRBV20-1 and J usage is TRBJ2-7, with 7 bases aligning to TRBD1. Germline V gene data show CDR1 as DFQATT and CDR2 as SNEGSKA (reference sequence). V lost 6 bases to trimming and J lost 3 bases; unmatched junction nucleotides: 2. The CDR3 extends over 11 amino acids. The CDR3, as DNA: TGCAGTGCGCGACAGGGCTACGAGCAGTACTTC. It is translated as CSARQGYEQYF.

V and J are TRBV29-1 and TRBJ1-2; possibly TRBD1 for D (5 bases). The germline V gene has CDR1 SQVTM and CDR2 ANQGSEA. The germline V and J ends were trimmed by 6 bases and 4 bases, with 21 bases remaining between them. This CDR3 comprises 15 residues. The CDR3 DNA reads TGCAGCGTCACCTCATTGGGGCAGGGCCCCTATGGCTACACCTTC. It translates to CSVTSLGQGPYGYTF.

This clone was seen only a few times. The genes are TRBV6-5 and TRBJ2-2; D is undetermined. The V end was cut by 6 bases, the J end by 4 bases, with 6 bases between. Germline assignment: CDR1 MNHEY and CDR2 SVGAGI. The CDR3 has 12 amino acids. The CDR3 spells CASSGFTGELFF. In nucleotides, the CDR3 is TGTGCCAGCAGCGGATTCACCGGGGAGCTGTTTTTT.

This clone was picked up one time. V gene TRBV28 combines with J gene TRBJ2-7; D remains unclear. Germline CDR1 is MDHEN and CDR2 is SYDVKM. V was cut by 3 bases and J by 3 bases, with 9 bases left in between. The CDR3 is 13 residues long. CDR3 protein: CASSLGQFYEQYF. The DNA for the CDR3 is TGTGCCAGCAGTTTGGGCCAGTTCTACGAGCAGTACTTC.

This chain uses TRBV28 with TRBJ1-6; D unresolved. Looked up from germline, CDR1 is MDHEN and CDR2 is SYDVKM. The CDR3 has 16 residues. With 5 bases removed from V and 7 bases from J, the gap between germline ends came to 18 bases. The CDR3 here is CASSPAGGEQNSPLHF. For the CDR3, the DNA is TGTGCCAGCAGTCCGGCGGGTGGGGAACAAAATTCACCCCTCCACTTT. Complete variable domain (other parts from reference TRBV28 and TRBJ1-6): DVKVTQSSRYLVKRTGEKVFLECVQDMDHENMFWYRQDPGLGLRLIYFSYDVKMKEKGDIPEGYSVSREKKERFSLILESASTNQTSMYLCASSPAGGEQNSPLHFGNGTRLTVT.

V gene TRBV11-2 combines with J gene TRBJ2-7, with D possibly being TRBD1 (6 bases). CDR3 length: 14 amino acids. Germline CDR1 and CDR2: SGHAT and FQNNGV. V was trimmed by 2 bases and J by 2 bases, leaving 10 bases between them. CDR3 sequence (DNA): TGTGCCAGCAGCTTAAGACAGGCCCCCTACGAGCAGTACTTC. It encodes CASSLRQAPYEQYF.

This rearrangement joins TRBV21-1 to TRBJ1-6. TRBV21-1 is a pseudogene segment. This CDR3 has 18 residues. CDR3 nucleotide sequence: TGTGCCAGCAGCCCTTACGTGAGTCTGTCTCGAGGAAATTCACCCCTCCACTTT. It specifies CASSPYVSLSRGNSPLHF.